The T cell receptor (beta chain) described here comes from a study of CD8 T cells in ankylosing spondylitis. Whole-study findings and limits: What appeared characteristic of ankylosing spondylitis blood was a TCR beta motif of fewer than ten highly homologous variants. Disease-linked clones were CD8+ and relatively rare in peripheral blood. There were earlier reports of some motif variants in reactive arthritis synovial fluid and blood.

TCRdb re-called the 5' RACE reads with MiXCR, one entry per CDR3 protein. The sample lists approximately 350,000 distinct CDR3 sequences; 20% to 25% were seen once. The sample holds a few counts of this clonotype. What it binds is unknown. This TCR derives from a male donor with ankylosing spondylitis or in good health (not recorded which). The sequenced material came from blood, either unsorted or a sorted T cell fraction (not recorded which).

CDR3 nucleotides: TGTGCCAGCAGCGATCCCTGGACGGCTTCGAGCTCCTACAATGAGCAGTTCTTC. It translates to CASSDPWTASSSYNEQFF. The V and J genes are TRBV7-8 and TRBJ2-1; D uncertain. CDR1 is SGHVS and CDR2 is FQNEAQ in the germline V gene. Trimming took off 5 bases at V and 0 bases at J, with 20 bases between the two ends. This CDR3 spans 18 amino acids.